This is a list of T cell receptor beta chains from one sample in a study of T-cell memory formation after mild COVID-19. TCRdb recomputed calls from the 5' RACE reads with MiXCR, one row per CDR3 protein. Among about 340,000 distinct CDR3 sequences listed, 15% to 20% were seen once. Source material: PBMCs or a T cell subset sorted from them (not recorded which). All receptors come from a man aged 18 to 30 who had mild COVID-19 (a few samples of this study predate the infection). Cell type and time point are not known. Both conserved end residues are part of each CDR3. A D gene is named only where the DNA matches it firmly. Not all rows give a size; the values are once, few, many and, for expanded clones, a class.

d_call,j_call,clone_size,v_call,cdr3_aa,cdr3_nt
TRBD2,TRBJ2-1,many,TRBV4-2,CASSQGAGTSRSYNEQFF,TGTGCCAGCAGCCAGGGGGCCGGGACTAGCCGATCCTACAATGAGCAGTTCTTC
NA,TRBJ2-7,few,TRBV29-1,CSALGSPYEQYF,TGCAGCGCCCTGGGGAGTCCCTACGAGCAGTACTTC
NA,TRBJ2-1,NA,TRBV12-3/TRBV12-4,CASSRDSANNEQFF,TGTGCCAGCAGTCGGGACTCCGCGAACAATGAGCAGTTCTTC
NA,TRBJ2-3,few,TRBV11-3,CASSRLGVGDTQYF,TGTGCCAGCAGTCGCTTGGGGGTGGGGGATACGCAGTATTTT
TRBD2,TRBJ2-5,few,TRBV20-1,CSLLAGSYQETQYF,TGCTCCCTCCTAGCGGGGAGTTACCAAGAGACCCAGTACTTC
TRBD2,TRBJ2-5,few,TRBV19,CASTPGTKETQYF,TGTGCCAGTACCCCCGGGACTAAAGAGACCCAGTACTTC
TRBD1,TRBJ2-2,NA,TRBV12-3/TRBV12-4,CASSWDRVNTGELFF,TGTGCCAGCAGCTGGGACAGGGTAAACACCGGGGAGCTGTTTTTT
NA,TRBJ2-5,NA,TRBV7-2,CASSFQGKETQYF,TGTGCCAGCAGCTTCCAGGGGAAAGAGACCCAGTACTTC
NA,TRBJ2-6,many,TRBV3-1,CASSTSSGANVLTF,TGTGCCAGCAGTACCAGCTCTGGGGCCAACGTCCTGACTTTC
NA,TRBJ1-1,NA,TRBV20-1,CSARTAGQTGTEAFF,TGCAGTGCTAGAACCGCTGGACAAACGGGGACTGAAGCTTTCTTT
NA,TRBJ2-1,NA,TRBV11-1,CASSPRIDSNEQFF,TGTGCCAGCAGCCCTAGGATAGACAGCAATGAGCAGTTCTTC
NA,TRBJ2-5,NA,TRBV7-8,CASRKGVLETQYF,TGTGCCAGCAGAAAGGGGGTTCTGGAGACCCAGTACTTC
TRBD1,TRBJ1-1,few,TRBV7-9,CASRTGGTPEAFF,TGTGCCAGCAGAACAGGGGGCACCCCAGAAGCTTTCTTT
NA,TRBJ1-3,many,TRBV20-1,CSARSGNENTIYF,TGCAGTGCTAGGTCCGGGAATGAGAACACCATATATTTT
NA,TRBJ1-3,few,TRBV7-2,CASSLVLGGSSGNTIYF,TGTGCCAGCAGCTTAGTCCTAGGGGGGTCCTCTGGAAACACCATATATTTT
TRBD2,TRBJ2-1,many,TRBV5-1,CASQLLTSGGYNEQFF,TGCGCCAGCCAGTTACTTACTAGCGGGGGATACAATGAGCAGTTCTTC
TRBD1,TRBJ2-2,few,TRBV12-3/TRBV12-4,CASRGQGVGVGELFF,TGTGCCAGCAGGGGACAGGGAGTCGGGGTCGGGGAGCTGTTTTTT
NA,TRBJ1-6,few,TRBV12-3/TRBV12-4,CASSLVEYSPLHF,TGTGCCAGCAGTTTGGTAGAGTATTCACCCCTCCACTTT
TRBD2,TRBJ2-5,NA,TRBV4-1,CASSPVRGGWETQYF,TGCGCCAGCAGCCCCGTGCGGGGGGGTTGGGAGACCCAGTACTTC
NA,TRBJ1-5,many,TRBV7-2,CASSFATENQPQHF,TGTGCCAGCAGCTTCGCGACAGAAAATCAGCCCCAGCATTTT
NA,TRBJ2-7,few,TRBV7-8,CASSSDSYAYEQYF,TGTGCCAGCAGCTCCGACTCCTACGCCTACGAGCAGTACTTC
TRBD1,TRBJ1-6,NA,TRBV6-5,CASSYSRQSGQGSPLHF,TGTGCCAGCAGTTACTCGAGGCAAAGTGGACAGGGGTCACCCCTCCACTTT
TRBD1,TRBJ2-1,few,TRBV6-4,CASREGTGANEQFF,TGTGCCAGCAGAGAAGGGACAGGGGCGAATGAGCAGTTCTTC
NA,TRBJ1-2,NA,TRBV10-3,CAISEHDRLYGYTF,TGTGCCATCAGTGAGCACGACAGGCTCTATGGCTACACCTTC
NA,TRBJ2-7,few,TRBV7-2,CASSTWERQYF,TGTGCCAGCAGCACATGGGAACGGCAGTACTTC
NA,TRBJ2-1,few,TRBV20-1,CSASRSYNEQFF,TGCAGTGCTAGCCGCTCCTACAATGAGCAGTTCTTC
NA,TRBJ2-1,few,TRBV4-3,CASSQDRGGDYSF,TGCGCCAGCAGCCAAGATAGGGGGGGCGACTATTCCTTC
NA,TRBJ1-2,NA,TRBV25-1,CASSETGGSAYGYTF,TGTGCCAGCAGTGAAACCGGGGGTAGTGCCTATGGCTACACCTTC
NA,TRBJ2-3,NA,TRBV20-1,CSGAESSTDTQYF,TGCAGCGGCGCAGAGTCTAGCACAGATACGCAGTATTTT
NA,TRBJ2-1,few,TRBV27,CASSFSSAYSSYNEQFF,TGTGCCAGCAGTTTTAGTTCAGCGTATAGCTCCTACAATGAGCAGTTCTTC
NA,TRBJ1-6,NA,TRBV5-5,CASLSGAYNSPLHF,TGTGCCAGCCTCTCGGGGGCCTATAATTCACCCCTCCACTTT
NA,TRBJ2-5,NA,TRBV7-3,CASSLDPTNQETQYF,TGTGCCAGCAGCTTAGATCCAACAAACCAAGAGACCCAGTACTTC
NA,TRBJ1-4,NA,TRBV7-2,CASSFGGAGLFF,TGTGCCAGCAGCTTCGGGGGGGCAGGGCTGTTTTTT
NA,TRBJ2-3,NA,TRBV20-1,CSAEGITGPFTDTQYF,TGCAGTGCGGAAGGGATTACGGGACCCTTCACAGATACGCAGTATTTT
NA,TRBJ2-3,NA,TRBV7-3,CASSLMAGDTDTQYF,TGTGCCAGCAGCTTAATGGCAGGGGACACAGATACGCAGTATTTT
TRBD2,TRBJ2-2,few,TRBV28,CASSLGTSGGNTGELFF,TGTGCCAGCAGTTTAGGGACTAGCGGGGGCAACACCGGGGAGCTGTTTTTT
TRBD1,TRBJ1-1,many,TRBV5-1,CASRSGTGTMNTEAFF,TGCGCCAGCAGATCCGGGACAGGGACGATGAACACTGAAGCTTTCTTT
NA,TRBJ2-7,few,TRBV7-2,CASTTMADSYEQYF,TGTGCCAGCACCACCATGGCGGATTCCTACGAGCAGTACTTC
TRBD1,TRBJ1-6,few,TRBV4-1,CASSRPGTGGNSPLHF,TGCGCCAGCAGCCGACCGGGCACAGGGGGAAATTCACCCCTCCACTTT
NA,TRBJ1-2,NA,TRBV5-1,CASSLVGNDYTF,TGCGCCAGCAGCTTGGTAGGGAACGACTACACCTTC
TRBD2,TRBJ2-2,few,TRBV12-3/TRBV12-4,CASSSPGLAGTGELFF,TGTGCCAGCAGCTCTCCGGGACTAGCGGGCACCGGGGAGCTGTTTTTT
TRBD1,TRBJ1-1,NA,TRBV27,CASSAAGTGEKAFF,TGTGCCAGCAGTGCCGCCGGGACAGGGGAGAAAGCTTTCTTT